Presented here are 13 T cell receptor beta chains from one specimen sequenced in a study of blood T cell repertoires in COVID-19. Data came from immunoSEQ multiplex PCR; TCRdb stores just in-frame clones and leaves some out. The profile covers 110,000 or so clones, with over 70% appearing a single time and about 7% taken by the ten largest. Sequencing was performed on peripheral blood. The receptor set was obtained from a woman between 45 and 65 years old with acute or convalescent COVID-19.

This chain connects TRBV16 to TRBJ1-2; 9 bases are shared with TRBD1. Germline V gene sequence: CDR1 KGHSY, CDR2 FQNENV. This CDR3 has 17 amino acids. Trimming removed 1 base from V and 2 bases from J; junction bases left unmatched: 8. CDR3 nucleotides: TGTGCCAGCAGCCAATTTGGACAGGGGCCCATAAACTATGGCTACACCTTC. This sequence encodes CASSQFGQGPINYGYTF.

This sequence joins TRBV3-1 (or the pseudogene TRBV3-2) and TRBJ2-1; 8 bases align to TRBD2. Germline CDR1 reads LGHDT; CDR2 reads YNNKEL (reference sequence). V lost 1 base and J lost 10; bases outside the gene matches: 3. This CDR3 is built from 13 residues. CDR3: CASSQGPGGEQFF. CDR3 DNA sequence: TGTGCCAGCAGCCAAGGGCCGGGGGGGGAGCAGTTCTTC.

In this sample, this clone turned up once. This chain connects TRBV19 to TRBJ1-4; weak D call: TRBD1 (6 bases). The CDR3 is 14 amino acids. The ends were cut back, 7 bases at V and 2 bases at J, with 11 bases in the middle. CDR1 is LNHDA, CDR2 SQIVND, per germline (reference sequence). In DNA form, the CDR3 reads TGTGCCAGTACGTCTGGACAGACTAATGAAAAACTGTTTTTT. It is translated as CASTSGQTNEKLFF.

This chain links TRBV7-3 with TRBJ2-3, with 8 positions matching TRBD2. J was trimmed by 6 bases and V by 5 bases; bases with no gene match: 10. CDR1 is SGHTA, CDR2 FQGTGA, per germline. This CDR3 region has 15 residues. CDR3 in amino acids: CASSPGGLAPDTQYF. Here the CDR3 DNA reads TGTGCCAGCAGCCCGGGGGGGCTCGCACCTGATACGCAGTATTTT.

The V and J genes are TRBV7-6 and TRBJ1-6; 10 nucleotides match TRBD1. V was clipped by 3 bases and J by 9 bases; unmatched bases: 11. The length of the CDR3 is 17 residues. The germline gives CDR1 SGHVS, CDR2 FNYEAQ. The CDR3 is CASSLEWTGGLVSPLHF. Written as DNA, the CDR3 is TGTGCCAGCAGCTTGGAATGGACAGGGGGATTGGTTTCACCCCTCCACTTT.

This clone was observed once. The V and J genes are TRBV7-6 and TRBJ2-1; 8 bases match TRBD2. The trim removed 1 base at V and 3 bases at J, leaving 14 bases unmatched. CDR1 SGHVS and CDR2 FNYEAQ come from the germline V gene. CDR3 length: 19 amino acids. CDR3 loop: CASSLDDRQRGTYYNEQFF. Here the CDR3 DNA reads TGTGCCAGCAGCTTAGATGATAGGCAGCGGGGGACCTACTACAATGAGCAGTTCTTC.

The rearrangement links TRBV5-6 to TRBJ2-3; 9 bases align to TRBD2. V lost 3 bases and J lost 0; bases outside the gene matches: 2. CDR1 and CDR2 from the germline V gene are SGHDT and YYEEEE. The CDR3 has 15 residues. CDR3 sequence reads: CASSSAGGSTDTQYF. The CDR3 coding sequence is TGTGCCAGCAGCTCAGCGGGGGGTAGCACAGATACGCAGTATTTT.

The chain uses TRBV11-1 and TRBJ2-7, with D perhaps matching TRBD1 (5 bases). The CDR3 has 12 residues. The V end was cut by 5 bases, the J end by 4 bases, with 9 bases between. Germline loops: CDR1 SGHAT, CDR2 FQDESV (reference sequence). The CDR3 spells CASSPQGYEQYF. In nucleotides, the CDR3 is TGTGCCAGCAGCCCCCAGGGTTACGAGCAGTACTTC.

The V and J genes are TRBV28 and TRBJ1-4, with 9 bases identical to TRBD1. Germline V gene lookup returns CDR1 MDHEN and CDR2 SYDVKM. This CDR3 region has 15 residues. The V segment lost 5 bases and the J segment 5 bases; nucleotides outside the gene matches: 6. The CDR3, as DNA: TGTGCCAGCAGTCCCTCCGGGACAGGGAATGAAAAACTGTTTTTT. Translation gives CASSPSGTGNEKLFF.

The chain joins TRBV5-4 to TRBJ1-6; D is possibly TRBD1 (6 bases). Trimming removed 3 bases from V and 10 bases from J, with 20 bases in between. Germline lookup yields CDR1 SGHNT and CDR2 YYREEE (reference sequence). The CDR3 has 16 amino acids. CDR3 DNA sequence: TGTGCCAGCAGCTCCTCCAAACAGGGTAGAGACTCACCCCTCCACTTT. This gives the protein CASSSSKQGRDSPLHF.

The genes are TRBV25-1 and TRBJ2-7; D may be TRBD1 (5 bases). Trimming shortened V by 4 bases and J by 9 bases, and 16 bases separated the two germline ends. The CDR3 contains 13 residues. CDR1 is MGHDK and CDR2 is SYGVNS in the germline V gene. The CDR3 DNA reads TGTGCCAGCAGTGCCGCAGGGTTTCTGGGGCAGTACTTC. Translated: CASSAAGFLGQYF.

This clone showed up many times. The rearrangement uses TRBV9 and TRBJ2-2; 8 nucleotides match TRBD1. V lost 0 bases to trimming and J lost 5 bases; unmatched junction nucleotides: 3. The CDR3 is made up of 15 amino acids. The germline gives CDR1 SGDLS, CDR2 YYNGEE. The CDR3 nucleotides are TGTGCCAGCAGCGTAGCTACAGGGGGAACCGGGGAGCTGTTTTTT. Protein: CASSVATGGTGELFF.

The chain joins TRBV19 to TRBJ1-4, with no clear D. The CDR3 sequence is 13 residues long. V was cut by 7 bases and J by 7 bases, with 13 bases left in between. Germline V CDR1 and CDR2: LNHDA, SQIVND (reference sequence). The CDR3 sequence is CASTMQAGEKLFF. DNA for the CDR3: TGTGCCAGTACGATGCAAGCCGGTGAAAAACTGTTTTTT.